This is a list of T cell receptor beta chains from one sample in a study of blood T cell repertoires in COVID-19. The repertoire was sequenced with immunoSEQ multiplex PCR; TCRdb's copy has only in-frame clones and lacks some. The table records 90,000 to 140,000 clones, approximately 81% of them present only once. Sequencing was done on a sample of peripheral blood. Receptors were obtained from a man older than 75 with acute or convalescent COVID-19. The CDR3 runs from the conserved cysteine through the conserved F or W. Each record gives: D gene, V gene, J gene, clone size, CDR3 DNA, CDR3 protein. The D gene is left open where the match is weak. A clone size is listed for some rows: how often the clone was seen (once, few, many), or a class if it is expanded.

NA	TRBV5-1	TRBJ2-3	NA	TGCGCCAGCGGTCCTTTTAGCGTGGAAGATACGCAGTATTTT	CASGPFSVEDTQYF
NA	TRBV7-9	TRBJ2-2	NA	TGTGCCAGCAGCTTAGCAGGGGTAAACACCGGGGAGCTGTTTTTT	CASSLAGVNTGELFF
NA	TRBV9	TRBJ1-2	NA	TGTGCCAGCAACGTAGAAGGGGTCGGCAGGTCAAAAGGGATATCTTATGGCTACACCTTC	CASNVEGVGRSKGISYGYTF
NA	TRBV6-1	TRBJ2-4	NA	TGTGCCAGCAGTGAGAGACAGTTATCCAAAAACATTCAGTACTTC	CASSERQLSKNIQYF
TRBD1	TRBV5-4	TRBJ1-2	NA	TGTGCCAGCAGCCCCACAGGGGGCGGGGGCGGCTACACCTTC	CASSPTGGGGGYTF
TRBD2	TRBV18	TRBJ2-2	NA	TGTGCCAGCTCACCTCGAGCGGGAGTACGAACCGGGGAGCTGTTTTTT	CASSPRAGVRTGELFF
NA	TRBV7-9	TRBJ2-1	NA	TGTGCCAGCAGCTACCAGGACTCGCACAATGAGCAGTTCTTC	CASSYQDSHNEQFF
NA	TRBV2	TRBJ1-3	NA	TGTGCCAGCACCCCGGGGATGAGCTCTGGAAACACCATATATTTT	CASTPGMSSGNTIYF
NA	TRBV5-1	TRBJ2-2	NA	TGCGCCAGCAGCTTGGAGAGCGGGTCGAACACCGGGGAGCTGTTTTTT	CASSLESGSNTGELFF
TRBD1	TRBV7-2	TRBJ1-5	NA	TGTGCCAGCAGCTTAGGTTGGACAGGGATGAATCAGCCCCAGCATTTT	CASSLGWTGMNQPQHF
TRBD2	TRBV6-1	TRBJ2-5	NA	TGTGCCAGCAGTGAACTAGCGGGAGGCCGGGGGGAGACCCAGTACTTC	CASSELAGGRGETQYF
NA	TRBV2	TRBJ2-2	NA	TGTGCCAGCACCTCACAGGGCGCCGGGGAGCTGTTTTTT	CASTSQGAGELFF
TRBD1	TRBV28	TRBJ2-1	NA	TGTGCCAGCCGGAGAAGGACAGGGGACCATTTGGGTGAGCAGTTCTTC	CASRRRTGDHLGEQFF
TRBD2	TRBV5-1	TRBJ2-1	NA	TGCGCCAGCAGCCGGGGACTAGCCGTATACAATGAGCAGTTCTTC	CASSRGLAVYNEQFF
NA	TRBV9	TRBJ2-1	NA	TGTGCCAGCAGCCCCACTACTAGCACTGAGCAGTTCTTC	CASSPTTSTEQFF
TRBD1	TRBV7-2	TRBJ1-5	few	TGTGCCAGCAGCTTAGGTCCGGGACAGTCAGCAAATCAGCCCCAGCATTTT	CASSLGPGQSANQPQHF
NA	TRBV2	TRBJ2-3	once	TGTGCCAGCAGACTCCAAGCTTTATCCACAGATACGCAGTATTTT	CASRLQALSTDTQYF
TRBD2	TRBV28	TRBJ2-5	NA	TGTGCCAGCAGTTTGTTTGGGCTAGCGGGGAGTCGAGAGACCCAGTACTTC	CASSLFGLAGSRETQYF
TRBD2	TRBV14	TRBJ2-4	NA	TGTGCCAGCAGCCAAGGACTAGCCTCCGGGATTCAGTACTTC	CASSQGLASGIQYF
TRBD2	TRBV3-1/TRBV3-2	TRBJ2-7	NA	TGTGCCAGCAGCCAAGGTCCCAGAGCGGGGGGCGCCTACGAGCAGTACTTC	CASSQGPRAGGAYEQYF
TRBD1	TRBV29-1	TRBJ1-1	few	TGCAGCGGTTTTGAGAACAGGGGCACTGAAGCTTTCTTT	CSGFENRGTEAFF
TRBD1	TRBV5-1	TRBJ1-4	once	TGCGCCAGCAGAATGGCAGGGGGGACTAATGAAAAACTGTTTTTT	CASRMAGGTNEKLFF
NA	TRBV7-7	TRBJ1-1	NA	TGTGCTAGCAGCTATACGCGAAACACTGAAGCTTTCTTT	CASSYTRNTEAFF
NA	TRBV28	TRBJ2-7	NA	TGTGCCAGCAGTTTATGGGGGGGAGACTACGAGCAGTACTTC	CASSLWGGDYEQYF
TRBD2	TRBV4-3	TRBJ2-3	NA	TGCGCCAGCAGCCAAGATCCCCCAGCGGGAGGGCCGGTACGAGATACGCAGTATTTT	CASSQDPPAGGPVRDTQYF
TRBD1	TRBV27	TRBJ1-2	NA	TGTGCCAGCAGTTTATTGGGACAGGGGGCGGTCTATGGCTACACCTTC	CASSLLGQGAVYGYTF
TRBD2	TRBV18	TRBJ2-1	NA	TGTGCCAGCTCATCTTTAGCGGGTCGGGAAAATGAGCAGTTCTTC	CASSSLAGRENEQFF
TRBD1	TRBV28	TRBJ1-2	NA	TGTGCCAGCAGTCAGGGACAGGCTAACTATGGCTACACCTTC	CASSQGQANYGYTF
TRBD1	TRBV6-6	TRBJ2-2	NA	TGTGCCAGCAGTTACTCGAACAGGGGGAACACCGAGGAGCTGTTTTTT	CASSYSNRGNTEELFF
TRBD2	TRBV7-2	TRBJ2-1	NA	TGTGCCAGCAGCTCCTCAAAACTAGCGGGAGGCGGCAATGAGCAGTTCTTC	CASSSSKLAGGGNEQFF
TRBD1	TRBV2	TRBJ1-1	NA	TGTGCCAGCAGTCGGACAGGGACGATAACTGAAGCTTTCTTT	CASSRTGTITEAFF
TRBD2	TRBV6-1	TRBJ2-7	NA	TGTGCCAGCAGTGCCCAAAGACTAGCGGGATCCTACGAGCAGTACTTC	CASSAQRLAGSYEQYF
NA	TRBV29-1	TRBJ1-3	once	TGCAGCGTTGAAGTTAGAGGAAACACCATATATTTT	CSVEVRGNTIYF
NA	TRBV24-1	TRBJ2-5	NA	TGTGCCACCAGTGATCCCAGGAAGCCCCAAGAGACCCAGTACTTC	CATSDPRKPQETQYF
NA	TRBV10-3	TRBJ2-6	NA	TGTGCCATCAGCAAGGCACAGGGAACTGGGGCCAACGTCCTGACTTTC	CAISKAQGTGANVLTF
NA	TRBV21-1	TRBJ1-6	NA	TGTGCCAGCAGCAAAGATGAGACAGGGAATAATTCACCCCTCCACTTT	CASSKDETGNNSPLHF
NA	TRBV14	TRBJ1-1	few	TGTGCCAGCAGCCGAAACCAGGGGTTCGGTATGAACACTGAAGCTTTCTTT	CASSRNQGFGMNTEAFF
TRBD1	TRBV2	TRBJ2-2	NA	TGTGCCAGCCGGGACAGGAACACCGGGGAGCTGTTTTTT	CASRDRNTGELFF
NA	TRBV6-4	TRBJ2-3	NA	TGTGCCAGCAGCGCAGGGTCCAGAACAGATACGCAGTATTTT	CASSAGSRTDTQYF
NA	TRBV7-2	TRBJ1-1	NA	TGTGCCAGCAGCTATCGACAGGTGAGGAACACTGAAGCTTTCTTT	CASSYRQVRNTEAFF
NA	TRBV28	TRBJ1-5	NA	TGTGCCAGCAGTTTCAGACTTCTCAATCAGCCCCAGCATTTT	CASSFRLLNQPQHF
NA	TRBV25-1	TRBJ2-1	NA	TGTGCCAGCAGCGAGAAACAGGGAATGGGGCAGTTCTTC	CASSEKQGMGQFF
NA	TRBV27	TRBJ1-2	NA	TGTGCCAGCAGTCTACAGGGTCGCGGCGGCTACACCTTC	CASSLQGRGGYTF
TRBD2	TRBV7-2	TRBJ2-3	NA	TGTGCCAGCAGCTGGGGGCTAGCGGGAGGAAGGGGTACGCAGTATTTT	CASSWGLAGGRGTQYF
NA	TRBV5-1	TRBJ2-2	few	TGCGCCAGCAGCTCGCCGACAGGGAACACCGGGGAGCTGTTTTTT	CASSSPTGNTGELFF
TRBD1	TRBV4-2	TRBJ1-6	few	TGTGCCAGCAGCACGACAGGGAGCTCACCCCTCCACTTT	CASSTTGSSPLHF
NA	TRBV5-1	TRBJ1-3	NA	TGCGCCAGCAGCTTGGAACTCGGCGGGGGAAACACCATATATTTT	CASSLELGGGNTIYF
NA	TRBV2	TRBJ1-5	NA	TGTGCCAGCAGTGTTGTCAGCCAGACTGGCAATAGCAATCAGCCCCAGCATTTT	CASSVVSQTGNSNQPQHF
TRBD1	TRBV18	TRBJ2-2	once	TGTGCCAGCTCACCACAGGGACAGGGAGGCACCGGGGAGCTGTTTTTT	CASSPQGQGGTGELFF
NA	TRBV6-5	TRBJ2-2	NA	TGTGCCAGCAGCCAAAACACCGGGGAGCTGTTTTTT	CASSQNTGELFF
NA	TRBV6-5	TRBJ1-2	NA	TGTGCCAGCAGTCACGGTCGTTACGTTGGTGGCTACACCTTC	CASSHGRYVGGYTF
NA	TRBV27	TRBJ2-3	NA	TGTGCCAGCAGGGCCGGGATCAGCACAGATACGCAGTATTTT	CASRAGISTDTQYF
NA	TRBV18	TRBJ2-6	NA	TGTGCCAGCTCACCACCGACTTCATCTGGGGCCAACGTCCTGACTTTC	CASSPPTSSGANVLTF
NA	TRBV7-9	TRBJ2-2	NA	TGTGCCAGCAGCTCACAACAGGGACCGAACACCGGGGAGCTGTTTTTT	CASSSQQGPNTGELFF
TRBD1	TRBV28	TRBJ1-1	NA	TGTGCCAGCAGTTTCAACGCAGATCAGGGGGTGGCTTTCTTT	CASSFNADQGVAFF
TRBD1	TRBV7-2	TRBJ2-5	NA	TGTGCCAGCAGCAGATACCCGCAGGGGGTTCAAGAGACCCAGTACTTC	CASSRYPQGVQETQYF
TRBD1	TRBV6-1	TRBJ1-3	NA	TGTGCCAGCAGGCGGACAGGGCCCTCTGGAAACACCATATATTTT	CASRRTGPSGNTIYF
NA	TRBV2	TRBJ1-5	few	TGTGCCAGCAGTGAACGGGGGTCGGGTCAGCCCCAGCATTTT	CASSERGSGQPQHF
TRBD2	TRBV30	TRBJ2-2	NA	TGTGCCTGGAGTGACAGTAGACTAGCGGGAGAAACCGGGGAGCTGTTTTTT	CAWSDSRLAGETGELFF